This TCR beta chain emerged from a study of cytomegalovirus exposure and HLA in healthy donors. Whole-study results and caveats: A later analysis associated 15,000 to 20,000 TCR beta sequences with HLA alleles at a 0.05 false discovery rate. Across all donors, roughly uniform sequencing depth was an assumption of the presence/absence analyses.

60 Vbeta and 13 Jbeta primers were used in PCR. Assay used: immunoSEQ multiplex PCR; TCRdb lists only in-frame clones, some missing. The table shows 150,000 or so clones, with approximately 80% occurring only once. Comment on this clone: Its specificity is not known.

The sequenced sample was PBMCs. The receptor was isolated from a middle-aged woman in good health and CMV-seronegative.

The CDR3 DNA is TGTGCCAGCAGTTACTCCGGGAGAGGGGGCACAGATACGCAGTATTTT. This gives the protein CASSYSGRGGTDTQYF. The chain combines TRBV6-5 with TRBJ2-3, with D possibly matching TRBD2 (6 bases). V was pared by 0 bases and J by 1 base, with 11 bases between. This CDR3 has 16 residues. CDR1 is MNHEY and CDR2 is SVGAGI in the germline V gene.